This T cell receptor beta chain was profiled in a study of blood T cells in healthy people across ages. Study-wide findings and caveats: Older age coincided with a roughly linear decline in TCR beta diversity per million T cells.

At least ten counts were recorded for this clonotype. What it recognizes is unknown. Together with a sample-barcoded 5' primer, a J-beta primer mix was included in a second PCR lasting about 6 to 11 cycles. Tags on each cDNA molecule came from a template-switch adaptor with 12 random nucleotides. TCRdb re-derived calls from the 5' RACE reads in MiXCR, one entry per CDR3 protein. Of 1.8 million or so distinct CDR3 sequences in the sample, about 39% were seen once. Trimming took 5 bases from V and 5 from J, leaving 9 bases between them. Germline CDR1 SGHTA, CDR2 FQGNSA. The CDR3 is made up of 12 amino acids.

The sequence derives from a human donor in good health. The sequencing input was blood. This chain connects TRBV7-2 to TRBJ1-2; D ambiguous. This chain's CDR3 is CASSPAGYGYTF. The CDR3 DNA reads as TGTGCCAGCAGCCCGGCCGGATATGGCTACACCTTC.